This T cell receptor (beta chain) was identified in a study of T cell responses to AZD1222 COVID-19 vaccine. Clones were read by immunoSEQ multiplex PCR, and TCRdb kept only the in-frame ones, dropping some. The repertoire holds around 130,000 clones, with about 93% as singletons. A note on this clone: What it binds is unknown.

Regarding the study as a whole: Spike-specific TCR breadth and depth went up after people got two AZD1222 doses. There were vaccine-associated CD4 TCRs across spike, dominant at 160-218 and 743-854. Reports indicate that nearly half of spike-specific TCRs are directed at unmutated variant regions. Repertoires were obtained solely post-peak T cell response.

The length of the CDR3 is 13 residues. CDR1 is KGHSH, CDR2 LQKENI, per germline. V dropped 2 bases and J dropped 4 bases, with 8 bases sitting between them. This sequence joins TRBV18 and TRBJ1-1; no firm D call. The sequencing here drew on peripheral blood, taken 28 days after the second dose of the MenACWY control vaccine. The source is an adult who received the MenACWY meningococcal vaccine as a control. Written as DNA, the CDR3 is TGTGCCAGCTCACCAACCGGGCTCACTGAAGCTTTCTTT. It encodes CASSPTGLTEAFF.